A selection of T cell receptor beta chains follows, all from one sample in a study of shared clonotypes between healthy human individuals. Generated by immunoSEQ multiplex PCR, the TCRdb table keeps only in-frame clones and is missing some. The repertoire includes 2 million to 2.5 million clones, over 85% of them detected once, and 0.36% sits in the top ten. Sequencing was carried out using naive CD4+ T cells from PBMCs. All receptors come from a man younger than 35 in good health. Some clones in this sample may be carry-over from other donors' samples. Each CDR3 is given with its conserved first and last residue. A D gene is named only where the DNA matches it firmly. Clone size is shown for a subset of rows, as once, few, many or a class of expanded clone.

d_call j_call clone_size cdr3_length v_call cdr3_aa cdr3_nt
TRBD1 TRBJ2-5 . 14 TRBV25-1 CASMRPGQRETQYF TGTGCCAGCATGCGACCGGGACAGCGGGAGACCCAGTACTTC
. TRBJ1-5 . 13 TRBV7-2 CASSLIPDQPQHF TGTGCCAGCAGCTTAATTCCGGATCAGCCCCAGCATTTT
TRBD1 TRBJ1-2 . 16 TRBV7-8 CASSSNPTGSYGGYTF TGTGCCAGCAGCTCAAACCCGACAGGGTCATATGGGGGCTACACCTTC
. TRBJ1-2 . 14 TRBV19 CASSTGPGNYGYTF TGTGCCAGTAGTACAGGTCCTGGCAACTATGGCTACACCTTC
. TRBJ1-1 . 16 TRBV6-6 CASSYSGGHSNTEAFF TGTGCCAGCAGTTACTCGGGGGGACACTCGAACACTGAAGCTTTCTTT
TRBD2 TRBJ2-3 . 16 TRBV11-3 CASSSSSGPRTDTQYF TGTGCCAGCAGCTCCTCTAGCGGGCCCAGAACAGATACGCAGTATTTT
. TRBJ2-2 . 14 TRBV29-1 CSATLSTNTGELFF TGCAGCGCCACTTTAAGTACGAACACCGGGGAGCTGTTTTTT
TRBD1 TRBJ1-5 few 17 TRBV30 CAWSVRGTGAGNQPQHF TGTGCCTGGAGTGTAAGGGGGACAGGGGCTGGCAATCAGCCCCAGCATTTT
TRBD1 TRBJ2-2 . 15 TRBV5-4 CASSPKDRATGELFF TGTGCCAGCAGCCCTAAGGACAGGGCTACCGGGGAGCTGTTTTTT
TRBD1 TRBJ1-3 . 14 TRBV2 CASKSQGGGNTIYF TGTGCCAGCAAATCCCAGGGGGGAGGAAACACCATATATTTT
. TRBJ2-2 . 15 TRBV2 CASSRDVRNTGELFF TGTGCCAGCAGTAGGGACGTCAGGAACACCGGGGAGCTGTTTTTT
TRBD1 TRBJ1-5 . 15 TRBV28 CASSTYRGLNQPQHF TGTGCCAGCAGTACTTACAGGGGACTCAATCAGCCCCAGCATTTT
. TRBJ1-4 . 18 TRBV11-2 CASSPSPRHSFANEKLFF TGTGCCAGCAGCCCTAGTCCGCGACACTCTTTTGCTAATGAAAAACTGTTTTTT
TRBD1 TRBJ2-7 . 14 TRBV7-9 CASSLVQGDHEQYF TGTGCCAGCAGCTTAGTACAGGGGGATCACGAGCAGTACTTC
. TRBJ2-3 . 12 TRBV29-1 CSVEHSADTQYF TGCAGCGTTGAACATTCCGCAGATACGCAGTATTTT
. TRBJ2-7 . 12 TRBV29-1 CSVDLGSYEQYF TGCAGCGTTGACTTGGGGTCCTACGAGCAGTACTTC
. TRBJ1-2 . 16 TRBV7-3 CASSLSPGRGDGGYTF TGTGCCAGCAGCTTATCTCCAGGGAGAGGTGACGGAGGCTACACCTTC
TRBD1 TRBJ2-3 . 16 TRBV18 CASSPADRGTADTQYF TGTGCCAGCTCACCAGCGGACAGGGGGACCGCGGATACGCAGTATTTT
. TRBJ1-2 few 14 TRBV19 CASSIHRVGGGYTF TGTGCCAGTAGTATCCACAGGGTTGGTGGTGGCTACACCTTC
. TRBJ2-4 once 14 TRBV5-1 CASSADTGENIQYF TGCGCCAGCAGCGCGGACACGGGAGAAAACATTCAGTACTTC
. TRBJ2-7 . 14 TRBV27 CASSPWGRTYEQYF TGTGCCAGCAGTCCATGGGGGAGGACGTACGAGCAGTACTTC
. TRBJ1-2 . 16 TRBV15 CATSRGKIQREYGYTF TGTGCCACCAGCAGAGGAAAAATCCAACGGGAATATGGCTACACCTTC
. TRBJ1-2 . 14 TRBV28 CASSSAERGYGYTF TGTGCCAGCAGTTCGGCCGAACGCGGCTATGGCTACACCTTC
TRBD1 TRBJ1-1 . 15 TRBV18 CASSPAGQGAVEAFF TGTGCCAGCTCACCAGCGGGGCAGGGGGCGGTTGAAGCTTTCTTT
. TRBJ2-2 . 14 TRBV7-7 CASSLVYATGELFF TGTGCCAGCAGCTTAGTGTATGCCACCGGGGAGCTGTTTTTT
. TRBJ2-7 . 13 TRBV29-1 CSVGWASSYEQYF TGCAGCGTTGGGTGGGCCAGCTCCTACGAGCAGTACTTC
TRBD1 TRBJ1-2 . 13 TRBV6-5 CASRPGTAYGYTF TGTGCCAGCAGGCCCGGGACAGCTTATGGCTACACCTTC
. TRBJ2-7 . 13 TRBV6-6 CASSAGPGAEQYF TGTGCCAGCAGTGCCGGGCCCGGTGCCGAGCAGTACTTC
. TRBJ2-3 few 11 TRBV18 CASSLTDTQYF TGTGCCAGCTCCCTCACAGATACGCAGTATTTT
. TRBJ2-1 . 13 TRBV5-1 CASSLFRENEQFF TGCGCCAGCAGCTTGTTCCGTGAGAATGAGCAGTTCTTC
. TRBJ2-7 . 15 TRBV5-1 CASSPQASSTYEQYF TGCGCCAGCAGCCCCCAGGCGTCTTCTACCTACGAGCAGTACTTC
TRBD2 TRBJ2-5 . 14 TRBV25-1 CASSSTSGIETQYF TGTGCCAGCAGCTCGACTAGCGGTATAGAGACCCAGTACTTC
TRBD2 TRBJ2-1 . 16 TRBV15 CATSSPLAGGRNEQFF TGTGCCACCAGCAGCCCACTAGCGGGAGGGCGTAATGAGCAGTTCTTC
TRBD2 TRBJ2-1 . 14 TRBV2 CASRQAGGANEQFF TGTGCCAGCAGACAAGCGGGAGGGGCAAATGAGCAGTTCTTC
TRBD2 TRBJ2-7 . 14 TRBV29-1 CSVERLAGRYEQYF TGCAGCGTTGAACGGCTAGCGGGTCGCTACGAGCAGTACTTC
. TRBJ2-7 . 14 TRBV9 CASSVTGSLYEQYF TGTGCCAGCAGCGTAACGGGCAGCCTTTACGAGCAGTACTTC
. TRBJ2-7 . 13 TRBV2 CASSVGEGGEQYF TGTGCCAGCAGCGTAGGGGAGGGGGGCGAGCAGTACTTC
. TRBJ2-3 . 15 TRBV5-1 CASSLAGGRADTQYF TGCGCCAGCAGCTTGGCCGGGGGGCGGGCAGATACGCAGTATTTT
TRBD1 TRBJ2-1 . 16 TRBV19 CASSTRQGSRYNEQFF TGTGCCAGTAGTACCCGACAGGGATCCAGGTACAATGAGCAGTTCTTC
. TRBJ1-3 . 14 TRBV4-2 CASSQAGSGNTIYF TGTGCCAGCAGCCAGGCAGGCTCTGGAAACACCATATATTTT
. TRBJ2-5 . 15 TRBV5-1 CASSLGQGGFETQYF TGCGCCAGCAGCTTGGGGCAGGGGGGTTTTGAGACCCAGTACTTC
TRBD1 TRBJ2-7 . 14 TRBV28 CASGTWDRNYEQYF TGTGCCAGCGGTACCTGGGACAGAAACTACGAGCAGTACTTC
. TRBJ2-2 . 17 TRBV4-2 CASSQAVQGSNTGELFF TGTGCCAGCAGCCAAGCTGTACAAGGAAGTAACACCGGGGAGCTGTTTTTT
. TRBJ1-1 . 15 TRBV5-4 CASSLVWTANTEAFF TGTGCCAGCAGCTTGGTGTGGACAGCGAACACTGAAGCTTTCTTT
TRBD1 TRBJ2-2 . 17 TRBV12-5 CASGYTPGQGGTGELFF TGTGCTAGTGGCTACACACCGGGACAGGGTGGGACCGGGGAGCTGTTTTTT
. TRBJ2-6 . 15 TRBV27 CASSQWMSGANVLTF TGTGCCAGCAGTCAATGGATGTCCGGGGCCAACGTCCTGACTTTC
TRBD2 TRBJ2-5 . 18 TRBV7-2 CASSPRLAGEAGSETQYF TGTGCCAGCAGCCCCCGACTAGCGGGAGAGGCGGGTTCAGAGACCCAGTACTTC
TRBD1 TRBJ1-2 . 16 TRBV7-9 CASSSTWDSPPYGYTF TGTGCCAGCAGCTCCACCTGGGACAGCCCCCCCTATGGCTACACCTTC
. TRBJ2-1 . 12 TRBV6-1 CASSGIHNEQFF TGTGCCAGCAGTGGGATTCACAATGAGCAGTTCTTC
TRBD1 TRBJ1-4 . 15 TRBV6-5 CASSHSDRVNEKLFF TGTGCCAGCAGTCACTCGGACAGGGTAAATGAAAAACTGTTTTTT
. TRBJ2-1 . 15 TRBV9 CASSVASGTTNEQFF TGTGCCAGCAGCGTAGCTTCCGGGACCACCAATGAGCAGTTCTTC
. TRBJ1-2 . 11 TRBV28 CASSLSRGYTF TGTGCCAGCAGTTTATCGAGAGGCTACACCTTC
TRBD1 TRBJ1-5 . 17 TRBV19 CASGNNRDRGSNQPQHF TGTGCCAGTGGAAATAACCGGGACAGGGGTAGCAATCAGCCCCAGCATTTT
TRBD1 TRBJ1-5 . 13 TRBV5-6 CASSRDRNQPQHF TGTGCCAGCAGCCGGGACAGGAATCAGCCCCAGCATTTT
. TRBJ1-5 . 18 TRBV19 CASSMRGVTDYLDQPQHF TGTGCCAGTAGTATGCGGGGCGTAACGGACTACCTCGATCAGCCCCAGCATTTT